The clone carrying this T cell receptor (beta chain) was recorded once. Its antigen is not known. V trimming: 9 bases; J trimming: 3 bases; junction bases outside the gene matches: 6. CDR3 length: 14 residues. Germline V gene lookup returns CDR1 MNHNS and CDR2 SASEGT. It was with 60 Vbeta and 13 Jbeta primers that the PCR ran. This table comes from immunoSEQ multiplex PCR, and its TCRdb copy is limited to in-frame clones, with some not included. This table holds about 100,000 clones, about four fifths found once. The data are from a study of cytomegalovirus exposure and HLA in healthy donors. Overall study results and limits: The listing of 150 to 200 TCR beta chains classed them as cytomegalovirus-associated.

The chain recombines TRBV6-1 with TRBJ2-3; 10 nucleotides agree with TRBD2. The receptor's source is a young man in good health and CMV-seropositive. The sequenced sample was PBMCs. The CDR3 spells CARGSGGATDTQYF. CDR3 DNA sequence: TGTGCCAGGGGCAGCGGGGGGGCGACAGATACGCAGTATTTT.